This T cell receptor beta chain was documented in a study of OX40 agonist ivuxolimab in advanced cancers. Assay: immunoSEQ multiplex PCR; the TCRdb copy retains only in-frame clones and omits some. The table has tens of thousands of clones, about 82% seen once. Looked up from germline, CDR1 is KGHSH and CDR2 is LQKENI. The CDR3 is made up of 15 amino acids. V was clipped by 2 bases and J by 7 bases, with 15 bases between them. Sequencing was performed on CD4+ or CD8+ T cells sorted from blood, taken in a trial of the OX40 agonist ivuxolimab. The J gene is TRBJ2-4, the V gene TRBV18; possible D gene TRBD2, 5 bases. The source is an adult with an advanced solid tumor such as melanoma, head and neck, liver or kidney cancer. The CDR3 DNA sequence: TGTGCCAGCTCACCAGATCAGCGGACTTTTAACATTCAGTACTTC. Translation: CASSPDQRTFNIQYF. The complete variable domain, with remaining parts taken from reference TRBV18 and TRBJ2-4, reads NAGVMQNPRHLVRRRGQEARLRCSPMKGHSHVYWYRQLPEEGLKFMVYLQKENIIDESGMPKERFSAEFPKEGPSILRIQQVVRGDSAAYFCASSPDQRTFNIQYFGAGTRLSVL.